The clone carrying this T cell receptor beta chain was counted ten times or more. Its specificity is unknown. This CDR3 contains 12 residues. Trimming removed 4 bases from V and 2 bases from J, with 8 bases in between. Germline V gene sequence: CDR1 GTSNPN, CDR2 SVGIG (reference sequence). This sample stems from a study of T cells in Graves' hyperthyroidism and ophthalmopathy. Regarding the study as a whole: The model made its ophthalmopathy prediction, and onset followed a median about 5.9 months later.

From RNA transcripts, TCR beta CDR3 regions were amplified. Using the HTBI primer set, a first-round RT-PCR was run on the TCR CDR3. TCRdb fed the multiplex PCR reads into MiXCR, producing one record per CDR3 protein. The data hold almost 350,000 distinct CDR3 sequences, with 15% to 20% observed a single time. Each diagnosis drew on symptoms, thyroxine, TRAb, thyroid ultrasound and orbital computed tomography findings. The authors took PBMCs from 10 ml fresh peripheral blood. The V gene is TRBV30, the J gene TRBJ1-2, with unresolved D. The sequenced sample was blood. This clonotype was sampled from a woman in her thirties or forties with Graves' ophthalmopathy. The CDR3 region has the DNA TGTGCCTGGATGCTTGCCAACTATGGCTACACCTTC. Translated: CAWMLANYGYTF.